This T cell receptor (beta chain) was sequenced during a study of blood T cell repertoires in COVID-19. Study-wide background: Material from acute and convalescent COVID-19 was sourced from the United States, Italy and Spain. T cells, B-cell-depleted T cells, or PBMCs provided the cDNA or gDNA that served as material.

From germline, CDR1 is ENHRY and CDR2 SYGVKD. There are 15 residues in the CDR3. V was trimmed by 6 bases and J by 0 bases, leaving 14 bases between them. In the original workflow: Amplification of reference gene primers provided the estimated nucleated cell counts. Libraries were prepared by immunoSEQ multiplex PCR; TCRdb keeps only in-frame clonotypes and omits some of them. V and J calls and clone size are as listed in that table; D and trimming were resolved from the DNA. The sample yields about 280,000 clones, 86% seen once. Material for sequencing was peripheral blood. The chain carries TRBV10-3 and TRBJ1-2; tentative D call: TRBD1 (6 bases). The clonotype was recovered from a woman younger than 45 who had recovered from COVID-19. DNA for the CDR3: TGTGCCATCAGCCGACAGGACAGCCCTAACTATGGCTACACCTTC. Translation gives CAISRQDSPNYGYTF.